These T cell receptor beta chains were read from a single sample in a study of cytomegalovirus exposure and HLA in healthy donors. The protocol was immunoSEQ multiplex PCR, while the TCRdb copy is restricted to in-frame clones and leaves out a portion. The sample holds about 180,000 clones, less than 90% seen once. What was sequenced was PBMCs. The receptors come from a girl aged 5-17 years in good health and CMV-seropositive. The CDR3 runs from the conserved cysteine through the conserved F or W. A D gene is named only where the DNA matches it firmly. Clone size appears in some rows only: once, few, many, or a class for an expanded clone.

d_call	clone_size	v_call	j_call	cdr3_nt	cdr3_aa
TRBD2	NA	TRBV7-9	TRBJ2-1	TGTGCCAGCAGCTTACCGACTAGCGGGAGGGTATCCTACAATGAGCAGTTCTTC	CASSLPTSGRVSYNEQFF
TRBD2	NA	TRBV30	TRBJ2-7	TGTGCCTGGTCCCCCCCCGGGACTAGCGGGAAACCCTACGAGCAGTACTTC	CAWSPPGTSGKPYEQYF
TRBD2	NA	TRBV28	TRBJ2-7	TGTGCCAGCAGCCAACTAGCGGGAAACTCCTACGAGCAGTACTTC	CASSQLAGNSYEQYF
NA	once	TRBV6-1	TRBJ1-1	TGTGCCAGCAGTGAAGTCGGGGTGGCCACTGAAGCTTTCTTT	CASSEVGVATEAFF
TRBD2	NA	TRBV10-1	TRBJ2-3	TGCGCCAGCAGTGACGGAGCGGGAATCACAGATACGCAGTATTTT	CASSDGAGITDTQYF
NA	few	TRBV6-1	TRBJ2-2	TGTGCCAGCAGTGTAGCGAAGGGGGTGATGGCCGGGGAGCTGTTTTTT	CASSVAKGVMAGELFF
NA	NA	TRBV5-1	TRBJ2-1	TGCGCCAGCAGCATGACAAGCTCCTACAATGAGCAGTTCTTC	CASSMTSSYNEQFF
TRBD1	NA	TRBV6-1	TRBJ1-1	TGTGCCAGCAGACTCCGGGACAGGGGAGTCACTGAAGCTTTCTTT	CASRLRDRGVTEAFF
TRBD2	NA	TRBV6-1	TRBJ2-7	TGTGCCAGCAGACTCGGGACTAGCGGGAGCTACGAGCAGTACTTC	CASRLGTSGSYEQYF
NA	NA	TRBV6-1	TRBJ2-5	TGTGCCAGCCATGACAATGGAGAGACCCAGTACTTC	CASHDNGETQYF
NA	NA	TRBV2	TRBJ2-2	TGTGCCAGCAGGAGGACGGGGACCGGGGAGCTGTTTTTT	CASRRTGTGELFF
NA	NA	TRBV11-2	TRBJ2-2	TGTGCTGAGGCGGGCAGGGGTTATACCGGGGAGCTGTTTTTT	CAEAGRGYTGELFF
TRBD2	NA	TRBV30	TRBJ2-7	TGTGCCTGGAAGGGACTAGCGGTTTGGGACGAGCAGTACTTC	CAWKGLAVWDEQYF